The 2 T cell receptor beta chains reported below all come from one sample, sequenced in a study of T cells after yellow fever vaccination. TCRdb independently ran MiXCR on the 5' RACE reads; one entry per CDR3 protein. Of hundreds of thousands of distinct CDR3 sequences listed, roughly 12% are singletons. Source: PBMCs, taken on the day of the yellow fever booster vaccination. The receptor source for this set is a young man who received the YFV17D yellow fever vaccine.

J is TRBJ2-3 and V is TRBV30; 7 bases fit TRBD1. V was clipped by 1 base and J by 3 bases; unmatched bases: 4. Germline V gives CDR1 GTSNPN, CDR2 SVGIG (reference sequence). The CDR3 has 14 amino acids. The CDR3 sequence: CAWSGGGLTDTQYF. The CDR3 coding sequence is TGTGCCTGGAGTGGAGGGGGCCTGACAGATACGCAGTATTTT. Filled out from reference TRBV30 and TRBJ2-3, the complete variable domain reads SQTIHQWPATLVQPVGSPLSLECTVEGTSNPNLYWYRQAAGRGLQLLFYSVGIGQISSEVPQNLSASRPQDRQFILSSKKLLLSDSGFYLCAWSGGGLTDTQYFGPGTRLTVL.

This chain joins TRBV6-2 or TRBV6-3 and TRBJ2-7; maybe TRBD1 (6 bases). Trimming pared 4 bases from V and 5 bases from J, leaving 9 bases between. CDR3 length: 12 residues. Germline CDR1 is MNHEY and CDR2 is SVGEGT. CDR3 sequence reads: CASSLGAHEQYF. In nucleotides, the CDR3 is TGTGCCAGCAGTTTGGGGGCCCACGAGCAGTACTTC.